These 17 T cell receptor beta chains were all obtained from the same sample, sequenced in a study of T-cell reconstitution after alpha-beta-depleted transplantation in children. This sample's TCRbeta library carried unique molecular identifier barcodes. TCRdb ran MiXCR on the PCR reads and lists one entry per CDR3 protein. In the table there are about 260,000 distinct CDR3 sequences, less than 9% of which are singletons. The specimen comprised PBMCs, mostly from graft donor cells, sampled 180 days after TCRalphabeta/CD19-depleted stem cell transplant. These TCRs come from a male patient under 18 who had a stem cell transplant for acute lymphoblastic leukemia, so the T cells may come from the graft donor.

V gene TRBV28 combines with J gene TRBJ2-1; no clear D gene. The V and J ends lost 6 bases and 2 bases respectively, with 11 bases between them. Per the germline V gene, CDR1 is MDHEN and CDR2 is SYDVKM. The CDR3 extends over 14 amino acids. The CDR3 nucleotides read TGTGCCAGCAGCAGTGGCGGACCCTACAATGAGCAGTTCTTC. Translated: CASSSGGPYNEQFF.

For this clonotype: A much bigger clone sits one base away, suggesting this may be a read error. The chain couples TRBV29-1 to TRBJ1-1; D may be TRBD1 (6 bases). Germline CDR1 reads SQVTM; CDR2 reads ANQGSEA. This CDR3 is built from 13 residues. The germline V and J ends were trimmed by 4 bases and 9 bases, with 18 bases remaining between them. Here the CDR3 reads CSVGSRGVAQAFF. The CDR3 DNA is TGCAGCGTTGGGTCAAGGGGGGTCGCTCAAGCTTTCTTT.

Ten or more counts support this clonotype. V usage is TRBV7-9 and J usage is TRBJ2-1, with TRBD1 matching over 9 bases. The V gene end was trimmed by 5 bases and the J gene end by 3 bases; junction bases not matched to a gene: 5. CDR3 size: 15 residues. Germline V CDR1 and CDR2: SEHNR, FQNEAQ (reference sequence). The CDR3 sequence is CASSTPGQGYNEQFF. CDR3 bases: TGTGCCAGCAGCACTCCGGGACAGGGCTACAATGAGCAGTTCTTC.

This clonotype showed up many times. The V and J genes are TRBV7-2 and TRBJ1-1; D is unclear. Germline CDR1 SGHTA, CDR2 FQGNSA. V was cut by 5 bases and J by 3 bases, with 19 bases left in between. The CDR3 has 16 amino acids. The CDR3: CASSTLFAQTYTEAFF. The CDR3 coding sequence is TGTGCCAGCAGCACCCTCTTCGCTCAGACCTACACTGAAGCTTTCTTT.

The chain recombines TRBV2 with TRBJ1-5; D may be TRBD1 (5 bases). From germline, CDR1 is SNHLY and CDR2 FYNNEI. This CDR3 spans 16 amino acids. V lost 6 bases, J lost 0 bases, and 15 bases lay in between. This chain's CDR3 is CASRGRAGNSNQPQHF. In DNA form, the CDR3 reads TGTGCCAGCAGGGGCAGGGCCGGTAATAGCAATCAGCCCCAGCATTTT.

This clonotype was found many times. The chain recombines TRBV18 with TRBJ2-7; D is ambiguous. Germline lookup yields CDR1 KGHSH and CDR2 LQKENI. CDR3 size: 15 residues. The germline V and J ends were trimmed by 0 bases and 2 bases, with 11 bases remaining between them. The DNA for the CDR3 is TGTGCCAGCTCACCACCTCTAGGGATTACCTACGAGCAGTACTTC. As protein: CASSPPLGITYEQYF.

This clonotype was recorded many times. This sequence joins TRBV12-3 or TRBV12-4 and TRBJ1-3; 7 nucleotides align to TRBD1. The V and J ends lost 4 bases and 2 bases, in that order; junction bases with no gene match: 2. This CDR3 contains 14 residues. CDR3: CASSWDSPGNTIYF. The CDR3 bases are TGTGCCAGCAGTTGGGACAGCCCTGGAAACACCATATATTTT.

This clonotype was found many times. The chain has TRBV7-3 and TRBJ2-1; 9 bases line up with TRBD2. V gave up 0 bases and J gave up 14 bases; unmatched junction bases: 8. From germline, CDR1 is SGHTA and CDR2 FQGTGA. The CDR3 sequence is 14 residues long. The CDR3 sequence: CASSLTGRGGHEFF. In DNA form, the CDR3 reads TGTGCCAGCAGCTTAACGGGGCGGGGGGGCCACGAGTTCTTC.

This clonotype was counted ten times or more. The chain carries TRBV20-1 and TRBJ2-7; D is undetermined. CDR1 and CDR2 (germline): DFQATT, SNEGSKA (reference sequence). The germline V and J ends were trimmed by 0 bases and 2 bases, with 11 bases remaining between them. The CDR3 is 14 residues long. The DNA for the CDR3 is TGCAGTGCTAGAGAATTTAGTCGTACCTACGAGCAGTACTTC. It encodes CSAREFSRTYEQYF.

This clonotype has a count of ten or more. V and J are TRBV28 and TRBJ1-4; a possible D gene is TRBD1 (6 bases). Germline CDR1 is MDHEN and CDR2 is SYDVKM. The CDR3 is 14 amino acids. Trimming stripped 4 bases from V and 8 bases from J, with 14 bases between. The CDR3 nucleotides are TGTGCCAGCAGTTCACAGGGCTTAAGAGAAAAACTGTTTTTT. Encoded protein: CASSSQGLREKLFF.

The table lists this clonotype with a few counts. The chain joins TRBV20-1 to TRBJ2-7; possible D gene TRBD1, 5 bases. This CDR3 has 14 residues. Per germline, CDR1 DFQATT and CDR2 SNEGSKA (reference sequence). V was pared by 5 bases and J by 1 base, with 15 bases between. CDR3 nucleotide sequence: TGCAGTGCTCCCCCCTCCAGGGCGTCCTACGAGCAGTACTTC. Translated, it gives CSAPPSRASYEQYF.

This clonotype was counted ten times or more. This chain links TRBV25-1 with TRBJ2-1; 8 bases match TRBD2. This CDR3 spans 15 amino acids. Germline V gives CDR1 MGHDK, CDR2 SYGVNS. The V gene end was trimmed by 3 bases and the J gene end by 3 bases; junction bases not matched to a gene: 4. CDR3 protein: CASSEPGGYYNEQFF. The CDR3 DNA is TGTGCCAGCAGTGAGCCGGGGGGGTACTACAATGAGCAGTTCTTC. Variable domain in full (rest from reference TRBV25-1 and TRBJ2-1): EADIYQTPRYLVIGTGKKITLECSQTMGHDKMYWYQQDPGMELHLIHYSYGVNSTEKGDLSSESTVSRIRTEHFPLTLESARPSHTSQYLCASSEPGGYYNEQFFGPGTRLTVL.

This clonotype has a count of ten or more. This chain uses TRBV7-3 with TRBJ2-1; the D gene is possibly TRBD2 (7 bases). Trimming removed 3 bases at V and 7 bases at J, with 13 bases between. CDR3 length equals 14 residues. Germline V CDR1 and CDR2: SGHTA, FQGTGA. The CDR3 sequence is CASSFRGADNEQFF. The CDR3 DNA is TGTGCCAGCAGCTTTCGGGGGGCCGATAATGAGCAGTTCTTC.

V is TRBV4-3 and J is TRBJ1-1; D gene ambiguous. The V end was cut by 0 bases, the J end by 4 bases, with 9 bases between. CDR1 and CDR2 from the germline V gene are LGHNA and YSLEER. The CDR3 is 14 amino acids. This chain's CDR3 is CASSQDPFLTEAFF. The DNA for the CDR3 is TGCGCCAGCAGCCAAGACCCCTTTCTCACTGAAGCTTTCTTT.

This clonotype has a count of ten or more. The chain combines TRBV27 with TRBJ1-4, with D possibly matching TRBD1 (5 bases). The CDR3 has 14 amino acids. Germline V gene sequence: CDR1 MNHEY, CDR2 SMNVEV (reference sequence). The V gene lost 6 bases and the J gene lost 8 bases, with 16 bases spanning the gap. The DNA of the CDR3 is TGTGCCAGCAGCTATAATGGGGGAAGAGAAAAACTGTTTTTT. Translated: CASSYNGGREKLFF.

This clonotype was recorded at least ten times. The V gene is TRBV15, the J gene TRBJ2-7; D is unclear. Germline V gene lookup returns CDR1 LNHNV and CDR2 YYDKDF (reference sequence). V was cut by 5 bases and J by 6 bases, with 14 bases left in between. The CDR3 is 13 residues long. The CDR3 sequence is CATSRGLSGEQYF. The DNA of the CDR3 is TGTGCCACCAGCCGAGGATTATCGGGCGAGCAGTACTTC.

The rearrangement links TRBV28 to TRBJ2-3, with 8 bases lining up with TRBD2. Germline V gives CDR1 MDHEN, CDR2 SYDVKM. The CDR3 spans 14 residues. The trim removed 11 bases at V and 0 bases at J, leaving 7 bases unmatched. This CDR3 reads CAAGSGSSTDTQYF. The CDR3 DNA sequence: TGTGCCGCGGGGAGCGGGAGCAGCACAGATACGCAGTATTTT.